Shown below are 23 T cell receptor beta chains from a single sample sequenced in a study of early T cells in non-severe SARS-CoV-2 infection. Via MiXCR, TCRdb re-called the 5' RACE reads, giving one row per CDR3 protein. Here the sample spans more than 20,000 distinct CDR3 sequences, about 3.7% being singletons. Sequenced material: whole blood. All receptors derive from an adult who was a healthcare worker with PCR-confirmed SARS-CoV-2 infection or an uninfected control (not recorded which).

The sample holds many counts of this clonotype. The V and J genes are TRBV6-6 and TRBJ1-5; D remains ambiguous. Trimming removed 5 bases at V and 5 bases at J, with 13 bases between. The germline V gene has CDR1 MNHNY and CDR2 SVGAGI (reference sequence). The CDR3 has 14 residues. CDR3 sequence (DNA): TGTGCCAGCAGTCCCGCAGGAACTCATCAGCCCCAGCATTTT. It yields the protein CASSPAGTHQPQHF.

In its sample, this clonotype was seen a few times. This sequence joins TRBV3-1 and TRBJ1-5; D unresolved. The V gene lost 1 base and the J gene lost 0 bases, with 10 bases spanning the gap. CDR1 and CDR2 (germline): LGHDT, YNNKEL (reference sequence). The CDR3 spans 16 residues. The CDR3 is CASSQGGSYSNQPQHF. CDR3 nucleotide sequence: TGTGCCAGCAGCCAAGGGGGATCTTATAGCAATCAGCCCCAGCATTTT.

This clonotype appeared many times. This rearrangement joins TRBV9 to TRBJ2-1; 9 bases are a match to TRBD2. CDR1 is SGDLS, CDR2 YYNGEE, per germline. The CDR3 runs 15 residues. The V segment lost 0 bases and the J segment 5 bases; nucleotides outside the gene matches: 3. The CDR3 coding sequence is TGTGCCAGCAGCGTAGGACTAGCGGATCACAATGAGCAGTTCTTC. It is translated as CASSVGLADHNEQFF.

The sample holds many counts of this clonotype. The chain links TRBV7-2 to TRBJ1-2; possibly TRBD1 for D (6 bases). In germline, CDR1 is SGHTA, CDR2 FQGNSA. This CDR3 region has 14 residues. V was trimmed by 4 bases and J by 4 bases, leaving 13 bases between them. This CDR3 is CASSWGGHRYGYTF. For the CDR3, the DNA is TGTGCCAGCAGCTGGGGGGGGCACCGCTATGGCTACACCTTC.

This rearrangement joins TRBV7-9 to TRBJ1-1; 7 nucleotides match TRBD1. Germline V gene data show CDR1 as SEHNR and CDR2 as FQNEAQ (reference sequence). There are 15 residues in the CDR3. After removal of 4 bases from V and 0 bases from J, the junction contained 5 bases not matched to a gene. The CDR3 here is CASSSTGNMNTEAFF. Written as DNA, the CDR3 is TGTGCCAGCAGCTCGACAGGGAACATGAACACTGAAGCTTTCTTT.

This clonotype occurred many times. V and J are TRBV7-3 and TRBJ2-2; D is unresolved. Germline loops: CDR1 SGHTA, CDR2 FQGTGA. CDR3 size: 13 residues. V lost 1 base and J 5 bases, leaving 5 bases between the germline ends. The CDR3 here is CASSLSVTGELFF. CDR3 in DNA: TGTGCCAGCAGCTTAAGTGTGACCGGGGAGCTGTTTTTT.

This clonotype is categorized as medium-sized. This chain uses TRBV3-1 with TRBJ1-1; D is uncertain. Germline assignment: CDR1 LGHDT and CDR2 YNNKEL (reference sequence). V was shortened by 4 bases and J by 1 base, with 16 bases between the two germline ends. The CDR3 covers 16 residues. CDR3 in amino acids: CASSPGKGIKNTEAFF. CDR3 sequence (DNA): TGTGCCAGCAGCCCTGGGAAAGGGATAAAGAACACTGAAGCTTTCTTT.

This clonotype was observed at least ten times. The V call is TRBV20-1, the J call TRBJ2-2, with TRBD2 identical over 7 bases. V shed 6 bases, J shed 3 bases, and the junction held 7 bases outside the gene matches. CDR1 and CDR2 from the germline V gene are DFQATT and SNEGSKA (reference sequence). This CDR3 region has 14 residues. CDR3 nucleotide sequence: TGCAGTGCCAGGAGGGGACTACACACCGGGGAGCTGTTTTTT. It yields the protein CSARRGLHTGELFF.

This clonotype was seen ten or more times. The chain is built from TRBV9 and TRBJ1-6; 8 positions match TRBD1. CDR1 is SGDLS and CDR2 is YYNGEE in the germline V gene. This CDR3 is 15 amino acids long. Trimming at V came to 3 bases and at J to 9 bases, leaving 8 bases not matched to a gene. The CDR3 bases are TGTGCCAGCAGCGCCCGGACAGGGATAAGTTCACCCCTCCACTTT. As protein: CASSARTGISSPLHF.

There are many counts of this clonotype. The chain couples TRBV29-1 to TRBJ2-7; TRBD2 might be the D (6 bases). The CDR3 has 12 amino acids. In germline, CDR1 is SQVTM, CDR2 ANQGSEA. The V and J ends lost 5 bases and 9 bases respectively, with 17 bases between them. CDR3 bases: TGCAGCGTTCCCCTAGGAGGGATAGGGCAGTACTTC. Residues: CSVPLGGIGQYF.

This clonotype has ten or more counts. The chain joins TRBV29-1 to TRBJ2-7, with D perhaps TRBD1 (5 bases). The germline gives CDR1 SQVTM, CDR2 ANQGSEA. V was pared by 4 bases and J by 6 bases, with 19 bases between. There are 14 residues in the CDR3. As DNA, the CDR3 is TGCAGCGTTGCCCTCTATAATGCAGGGCGCGAGCAGTACTTC. It yields the protein CSVALYNAGREQYF.

A word on this clonotype: A read error is likely, as this CDR3 ends without the conserved phenylalanine or tryptophan. The chain is built from TRBV29-1 and TRBJ2-3; D remains ambiguous. The V end lost 1 base, the J end lost 6 bases, and 8 bases lay between the germline ends. The CDR3 loop spans 12 amino acids. Germline CDR1 SQVTM, CDR2 ANQGSEA. DNA for the CDR3: TGCAGCGTTGAAGTTTTGGGGGATACGCAGTATTCT. This codes for CSVEVLGDTQYS.

This clonotype showed up many times. The rearrangement links TRBV6-1 to TRBJ2-5, with a tentative D call TRBD1 (6 bases). V shed 2 bases and J shed 1 base, with 8 bases lying between them. The CDR3 runs to 14 residues. Germline loops: CDR1 MNHNS, CDR2 SASEGT. CDR3 nucleotide sequence: TGTGCCAGCAGTGAACAGGGGTCCCAAGAGACCCAGTACTTC. Amino acids: CASSEQGSQETQYF.

There are many counts of this clonotype. The rearrangement uses TRBV11-2 and TRBJ1-2; unclear D gene. Between the trimmed V and J ends, which lost 2 bases and 7 bases, there was a span of 20 bases. This CDR3 region has 16 residues. Germline V gives CDR1 SGHAT, CDR2 FQNNGV. CDR3 region: CASSLTRQTRHAGYTF. CDR3 nucleotide sequence: TGTGCCAGCAGCTTAACCAGACAAACCCGACACGCTGGCTACACCTTC.

The CDR3 here is CASRRSQALNTEAFF. For the CDR3, the DNA is TGTGCCAGCAGAAGATCGCAGGCGCTGAACACTGAAGCTTTCTTT. The V gene is TRBV6-1, the J gene TRBJ1-1; unclear D gene. Per germline, CDR1 MNHNS and CDR2 SASEGT. V was trimmed by 6 bases and J by 0 bases, leaving 14 bases between them. This CDR3 region has 15 residues.

This clonotype showed up many times. V usage is TRBV3-1 and J usage is TRBJ1-2; 7 bases are shared with TRBD1. Looked up from germline, CDR1 is LGHDT and CDR2 is YNNKEL (reference sequence). After removal of 5 bases from V and 0 bases from J, the junction contained 9 bases not matched to a gene. The CDR3 totals 16 residues. The CDR3 nucleotides read TGTGCCAGCAGCTCACGGGACAGAAACCCTAACTATGGCTACACCTTC. As protein: CASSSRDRNPNYGYTF.

This clonotype was recorded at least ten times. The chain employs TRBV11-2 and TRBJ1-2; D call uncertain. The V end lost 1 base, the J end lost 4 bases, and 7 bases lay between the germline ends. The CDR3 loop spans 13 amino acids. Germline V lookup: CDR1 SGHAT, CDR2 FQNNGV. For the CDR3, the DNA is TGTGCCAGCAGCTTAGGTCCGTCCTATGGCTACACCTTC. Its translation: CASSLGPSYGYTF. The full variable domain, its missing parts supplied by reference TRBV11-2 and TRBJ1-2, is EAGVAQSPRYKIIEKRQSVAFWCNPISGHATLYWYQQILGQGPKLLIQFQNNGVVDDSQLPKDRFSAERLKGVDSTLKIQPAKLEDSAVYLCASSLGPSYGYTFGSGTRLTVV.

This clonotype was recorded many times. CDR3 sequence (DNA): TGTGCCAGCAGCCGAAGGACAGGGCGCTCTGGAAACACCATATATTTT. Its protein is CASSRRTGRSGNTIYF. The rearrangement uses TRBV7-2 and TRBJ1-3, with 8 nucleotides matching TRBD1. The J segment lost 0 bases and the V segment lost 5 bases, leaving 6 bases of the junction unmatched. This CDR3 has 16 amino acids. CDR1 and CDR2 from the germline V gene are SGHTA and FQGNSA.

This clonotype showed up many times. The rearrangement links TRBV5-1 to TRBJ2-5, with 7 bases that match TRBD1. The CDR3 loop spans 13 amino acids. Germline assignment: CDR1 SGHRS and CDR2 YFSETQ. V lost 3 bases to trimming and J lost 3 bases; unmatched junction nucleotides: 2. This CDR3 is CASSWGTEETQYF. DNA for the CDR3: TGCGCCAGCAGCTGGGGGACAGAAGAGACCCAGTACTTC.

This clonotype was observed at least ten times. The chain uses TRBV27 and TRBJ2-7, with 7 bases fitting TRBD1. Germline CDR1 reads MNHEY; CDR2 reads SMNVEV (reference sequence). The CDR3 has 14 residues. V dropped 6 bases and J dropped 4; count of bases not matched to a gene: 9. The CDR3 here is CASSDNSGGYEQYF. The DNA for the CDR3 is TGTGCCAGCAGCGACAACTCAGGGGGATACGAGCAGTACTTC.

This clonotype was detected ten times or more. The V call is TRBV9, the J call TRBJ2-5; D may be TRBD2 (6 bases). Germline loops: CDR1 SGDLS, CDR2 YYNGEE. V lost 0 bases and J lost 5, with 8 bases in between. This CDR3 has 13 amino acids. As DNA, the CDR3 is TGTGCCAGCAGCGTAGCTGGGAGGGAGACCCAGTACTTC. Translated, it gives CASSVAGRETQYF. The variable domain in full, with the rest retrieved from reference TRBV9 and TRBJ2-5, is DSGVTQTPKHLITATGQRVTLRCSPRSGDLSVYWYQQSLDQGLQFLIQYYNGEERAKGNILERFSAQQFPDLHSELNLSSLELGDSALYFCASSVAGRETQYFGPGTRLLVL.

This clonotype was counted many times. This chain connects TRBV7-9 to TRBJ1-2; D is uncertain. Germline CDR1 is SEHNR and CDR2 is FQNEAQ (reference sequence). This CDR3 is 13 amino acids long. V was pared by 0 bases and J by 3 bases, with 5 bases between. The CDR3 sequence is CASSLAAYYGYTF. CDR3 bases: TGTGCCAGCAGCTTAGCGGCGTACTATGGCTACACCTTC.

In this sample, this clonotype is medium-sized. The chain combines TRBV28 with TRBJ2-7; TRBD1 matches at 11 bases. The CDR3 length is 14 residues. V dropped 8 bases and J dropped 13; count of bases not matched to a gene: 16. CDR1 is MDHEN, CDR2 SYDVKM, per germline. The CDR3 region is CASLRTGGFERPYF. The CDR3 coding sequence is TGTGCCAGCTTACGGACAGGGGGCTTTGAACGACCCTACTTC.